These 12 T cell receptor beta chains were sequenced from one sample in a study of T cells in severe cutaneous drug reactions. Carbamazepine had induced Stevens-Johnson syndrome or toxic epidermal necrolysis in the sequenced donors. The iRepertoire multiplex PCR system with TCR subtype-specific primers built both bulk and single-cell libraries. TCRdb reprocessed the multiplex PCR reads and keeps a single row for each CDR3 protein, giving no DNA. Listed are approximately 3,800 distinct CDR3 sequences; approximately 73% falls within the top ten. Sequences were obtained from PBMCs. These receptor sequences come from a human donor with Stevens-Johnson syndrome, a severe cutaneous drug reaction.

The chain carries TRBV27 and TRBJ2-5; TCRdb lists TRBD2, though no DNA is available to test this call. Germline lookup yields CDR1 MNHEY and CDR2 SMNVEV (reference sequence). The length of the CDR3 is 16 residues. The CDR3 loop is CANQGAASGDQETQYF.

CDR3 in amino acids: CASSFQETQYF. The chain combines TRBV27 with TRBJ2-5. Germline CDR1 is MNHEY and CDR2 is SMNVEV (reference sequence). The CDR3 covers 11 residues.

This chain links TRBV20-1 with TRBJ2-7; checking the TCRdb D call of TRBD1 is not possible without DNA. Germline V gene sequence: CDR1 DFQATT, CDR2 SNEGSKA (reference sequence). This CDR3 spans 15 amino acids. The chain's CDR3 is CSAREVTGVQYEQYF.

The V and J genes are TRBV20-1 and TRBJ2-3; TCRdb picks TRBD1, but there is no DNA to check that call. The germline V gene encodes CDR1 DFQATT and CDR2 SNEGSKA (reference sequence). CDR3 length: 12 residues. The CDR3 spells CSVGRSTDTQYF.

The chain links TRBV19 to TRBJ1-1; the TRBD1 assignment by TCRdb is unverifiable without DNA. The CDR3 covers 12 residues. CDR1 and CDR2 (germline): LNHDA, SQIVND (reference sequence). The CDR3 spells CASKRGYTEAFF.

This clonotype registers medium-sized by frequency. This rearrangement joins TRBV6-2 or TRBV6-3 to TRBJ2-3; TCRdb picks TRBD2, but there is no DNA to check that call. Germline CDR1 reads MNHEY; CDR2 reads SVGEGT. This CDR3 contains 15 residues. The CDR3 is CASSYGTSGTDTQYF.

This clonotype is medium-sized by frequency. This chain links TRBV7-9 with TRBJ2-7; TCRdb selects TRBD2, and the lack of DNA leaves this call unchecked. The CDR3 has 16 residues. From germline, CDR1 is SEHNR and CDR2 FQNEAQ (reference sequence). The CDR3 sequence is CASSLQTSGRWYEQYF.

CDR3 amino acids: CSAPALAGVRSYEQYF. The V call is TRBV20-1, the J call TRBJ2-7; TCRdb's assignment of TRBD2 cannot be checked, as there is no DNA. The germline V gene has CDR1 DFQATT and CDR2 SNEGSKA (reference sequence). The CDR3 consists of 16 residues.

The chain recombines TRBV19 with TRBJ2-5; the TCRdb D gene call, TRBD2, has no DNA to confirm it. This CDR3 is 14 amino acids long. CDR1 is LNHDA, CDR2 SQIVND, per germline (reference sequence). The CDR3 protein is CASSGRKFQETQYF.

CDR3 sequence reads: CASSPPSSYEQYF. The rearrangement links TRBV18 to TRBJ2-7. Germline-derived CDR1 and CDR2 are KGHSH and LQKENI. The CDR3 has 13 amino acids.

This chain uses TRBV19 with TRBJ1-2. The CDR3 extends over 13 amino acids. Germline V gene data show CDR1 as LNHDA and CDR2 as SQIVND (reference sequence). The CDR3 region is CASSTLINYGYTF.

This rearrangement joins TRBV28 to TRBJ2-7; the TCRdb call, TRBD2, lacks DNA for checking. The CDR3 length is 12 residues. The germline V gene encodes CDR1 MDHEN and CDR2 SYDVKM. The CDR3 spells CASSSPTTSSNF.